The 9 T cell receptor beta chains reported below all come from one sample, sequenced in a study of T-cell reconstitution after alpha-beta-depleted transplantation in children. Using unique molecular identifiers, the investigators prepared the TCRbeta library. TCRdb analysed the PCR reads with MiXCR anew, one entry per CDR3 protein. The data show about 610,000 distinct CDR3 sequences, with under 12% seen just once and roughly 4% held by the top ten. This material consisted of PBMCs from the stem cell graft donor, taken from the stem cell graft. Receptors were obtained from a human donor who donated a stem cell graft to a child with acute myeloid leukemia.

This clonotype has ten or more counts. The CDR3 loop reads CSARELAGGRDTQYF. The CDR3 coding sequence is TGCAGTGCTAGAGAACTAGCGGGAGGGAGAGATACGCAGTATTTT. The chain uses TRBV20-1 and TRBJ2-3; 13 bases are a match to TRBD2. Germline loops: CDR1 DFQATT, CDR2 SNEGSKA (reference sequence). After removal of 0 bases from V and 5 bases from J, the junction contained 2 bases not matched to a gene. The CDR3 runs 15 residues.

The chain recombines TRBV9 with TRBJ2-1; tentatively, D is TRBD2 (6 bases). Germline V gene lookup returns CDR1 SGDLS and CDR2 YYNGEE. V dropped 0 bases and J dropped 0 bases, with 13 bases sitting between them. This CDR3 is 17 amino acids long. The CDR3 loop is CASSVAGGMSSYNEQFF. The CDR3 region has the DNA TGTGCCAGCAGCGTAGCTGGCGGGATGAGCTCCTACAATGAGCAGTTCTTC.

The rearrangement joins TRBV28 to TRBJ1-2; D not certain. Germline loops: CDR1 MDHEN, CDR2 SYDVKM. Trimming left V 3 bases short and J 8 bases short, with 16 bases between. The length of the CDR3 is 14 residues. The CDR3 region has the DNA TGTGCCAGCAGTTTTATTTCTGGCAGCGGGGGCTACACCTTC. Translation gives CASSFISGSGGYTF.

This clonotype was seen many times. The rearrangement uses TRBV4-1 and TRBJ2-5, with D perhaps matching TRBD1 or TRBD2 (5 bases each). The CDR3 extends over 15 amino acids. V shed 1 base and J shed 5 bases, with 14 bases lying between them. From germline, CDR1 is MGHRA and CDR2 YSYEKL. CDR3 region: CASSQVGLAVETQYF. As DNA, the CDR3 is TGCGCCAGCAGCCAAGTGGGGCTAGCAGTGGAGACCCAGTACTTC.

This clonotype was picked up many times. The chain uses TRBV4-2 and TRBJ1-1; unclear D gene. Germline lookup yields CDR1 LGHNA and CDR2 YNFKEQ. V was cut by 5 bases and J by 8 bases, with 12 bases left in between. The CDR3 extends over 12 amino acids. This chain's CDR3 is CASSSRSWEAFF. CDR3 sequence (DNA): TGTGCCAGCAGCTCTAGGTCGTGGGAAGCTTTCTTT.

This clonotype was seen only a few times. This chain joins TRBV5-4 and TRBJ2-2; 14 bases are a match to TRBD2. Germline CDR1 is SGHNT and CDR2 is YYREEE (reference sequence). This CDR3 spans 15 amino acids. Trimming cost V 3 bases and J 7 bases; bases outside gene matches: 2. Here the CDR3 reads CASSSGTSGSGELFF. As DNA, the CDR3 is TGTGCCAGCAGCTCCGGGACTAGCGGGAGCGGGGAGCTGTTTTTT.

The chain employs TRBV20-1 and TRBJ2-3; 7 nucleotides match TRBD2. V dropped 5 bases and J dropped 11; count of bases not matched to a gene: 10. The CDR3 spans 12 residues. Per the germline V gene, CDR1 is DFQATT and CDR2 is SNEGSKA (reference sequence). CDR3 sequence (DNA): TGCAGTGCTGGACTAGGCGACGGGGGGCAGTATTTT. Encoded protein: CSAGLGDGGQYF.

This clonotype has at least ten counts. This chain links TRBV12-3 or TRBV12-4 with TRBJ2-7; 11 nucleotides align to TRBD2. J lost 4 bases, V lost 4 bases, and 6 bases had no gene match. This CDR3 has 15 amino acids. In nucleotides, the CDR3 is TGTGCCAGCAGTTCCCCTAGCGGGAGGAAGTACGAGCAGTACTTC. Amino acid sequence: CASSSPSGRKYEQYF.

This chain connects TRBV29-1 to TRBJ2-7; D may be TRBD1 (6 bases). In germline, CDR1 is SQVTM, CDR2 ANQGSEA. V lost 7 bases, J lost 3 bases, and 16 bases lay in between. This CDR3 is built from 13 residues. CDR3 sequence: CSAEGGAGYEQYF. The CDR3 bases are TGCAGCGCCGAAGGGGGAGCAGGCTACGAGCAGTACTTC.